This T cell receptor (beta chain) was recorded in a study of T cell responses to AZD1222 COVID-19 vaccine. Overall study context: Investigators merged groups given second doses at roughly 4 or roughly 12 weeks. Study-level findings and limits: Scientists sampled the repertoires only once the peak T cell response had passed. Across spike, vaccine-associated CD4 TCRs were found, dominant at 160-218 and 743-854. The breadth and depth of Spike-specific TCRs increased once two AZD1222 doses had been given.

This clone occurred a few times. The target antigen is unknown. Germline-derived CDR1 and CDR2 are SGHRS and YFSETQ. The length of the CDR3 is 16 residues. V lost 0 bases to trimming and J lost 5 bases, with 12 bases between them. The assay was immunoSEQ multiplex PCR, and TCRdb's table has in-frame clones only and misses some. The top ten hold about 3% of the sample, which has 100,000 to 120,000 clones, about 86% seen once. The rearrangement joins TRBV5-1 to TRBJ1-6, with a possible D match to TRBD1 (5 bases). This TCR derives from an adult in good health. The specimen comprised peripheral blood, sampled on day 0 of AZD1222 vaccination. Here the CDR3 DNA reads TGCGCCAGCAGCTTGGTACTGGGACTGAATAATTCACCCCTCCACTTT. As protein: CASSLVLGLNNSPLHF.